The 20 T cell receptor beta chains given below trace back to one sample, sequenced in a study of CD8 T cells in ankylosing spondylitis (dated by TCRdb to 2016 to 2017). Results and caveats for the whole study, not just this receptor: A TCR beta motif made up of seven or eight highly homologous amino acid variants appeared to be characteristic of blood from ankylosing spondylitis patients.

These receptors have no known antigen. The library was prepared using 5' RACE. The reads were generated on an Illumina HiSeq 2500. TCRdb trimmed the raw reads at Q25, called clones with MiXCR and kept productive beta chains. Rows are combined by CDR3 protein, so each entry shows the most common genes and DNA. The sample table lists about 450,000 distinct CDR3 sequences, roughly 27% of them with a count of one. The top ten constitute roughly 0.8% of the sample. The sample comprised blood, either unsorted or a sorted T cell fraction (not recorded which). The receptor set was obtained from a male donor with ankylosing spondylitis.

This clonotype has just a few counts. This chain uses TRBV12-3 or TRBV12-4 with TRBJ1-5; 10 bases align to TRBD1. With 3 bases clipped from V and 1 base from J, the junction kept 3 bases outside the gene matches. There are 16 residues in the CDR3. Here the CDR3 reads CASSFGQGVSNQPQHF. CDR3 bases: TGTGCCAGCAGTTTCGGACAGGGGGTAAGCAATCAGCCCCAGCATTTT.

There are a few counts of this clonotype. The chain recombines TRBV7-9 with TRBJ1-4, with 8 bases lining up with TRBD1. The germline V gene encodes CDR1 SEHNR and CDR2 FQNEAQ (reference sequence). V trimming: 4 bases; J trimming: 7 bases; junction bases outside the gene matches: 5. CDR3 length equals 14 residues. The CDR3: CASSSDREVEKLFF. CDR3 nucleotides: TGTGCCAGCAGCTCGGACAGGGAGGTTGAAAAACTGTTTTTT.

The chain uses TRBV10-2 and TRBJ2-7; 9 bases match TRBD2. J lost 3 bases, V lost 10 bases, and 7 bases had no gene match. This CDR3 comprises 13 residues. Germline CDR1 and CDR2: WSHSY and SAAADI. The CDR3 is CATSPSGIYEQYV. Written as DNA, the CDR3 is TGCGCCACTTCTCCTAGCGGGATCTACGAGCAGTACGTC.

The sample holds a few counts of this clonotype. The chain couples TRBV5-1 to TRBJ2-1; 7 bases are a match to TRBD1. J was trimmed by 10 bases and V by 0 bases; bases with no gene match: 10. The CDR3 runs to 15 residues. Germline V lookup: CDR1 SGHRS, CDR2 YFSETQ. The CDR3 here is CASSLVGTAYTEQFF. The CDR3, as DNA: TGCGCCAGCAGCTTGGTAGGGACAGCGTACACAGAGCAGTTCTTC. The whole variable domain, remainder taken from reference TRBV5-1 and TRBJ2-1, is KAGVTQTPRYLIKTRGQQVTLSCSPISGHRSVSWYQQTPGQGLQFLFEYFSETQRNKGNFPGRFSGRQFSNSRSEMNVSTLELGDSALYLCASSLVGTAYTEQFFGPGTRLTVL.

The CDR3 sequence is CASSFSGIGTDTQYF. The CDR3 nucleotides are TGTGCCAGCAGTTTTTCAGGGATAGGCACAGATACGCAGTATTTT. The chain carries TRBV12-3 or TRBV12-4 and TRBJ2-3, with D perhaps TRBD1 (5 bases). The CDR3 length is 15 residues. V lost 3 bases and J 1 base, leaving 11 bases between the germline ends.

The chain combines TRBV7-9 with TRBJ2-7; 10 nucleotides align to TRBD1. This CDR3 is 14 amino acids long. V shed 5 bases, J shed 5 bases, and the junction held 6 bases outside the gene matches. The V gene's germline CDR1 is SEHNR and CDR2 FQNEAQ (reference sequence). Written as DNA, the CDR3 is TGTGCCAGCAGCCCATGGGACAGGGGCAACGAGCAGTACTTC. Protein: CASSPWDRGNEQYF.

The gene calls are TRBV30 and TRBJ1-2, with TRBD1 identical over 8 bases. Germline values: CDR1 GTSNPN, CDR2 SVGIG (reference sequence). V gave up 3 bases and J gave up 8 bases; unmatched junction bases: 14. CDR3 length: 15 amino acids. Written as DNA, the CDR3 is TGTGCCTGGAGCGAATACCGGGACAGGCTTCGCGGCTACACCTTC. As protein: CAWSEYRDRLRGYTF.

Only a few counts were recorded for this clonotype. The rearrangement links TRBV29-1 to TRBJ2-7, with TRBD1 as a possible D gene (6 bases). V was shortened by 2 bases and J by 4 bases, with 6 bases between the two germline ends. The germline gives CDR1 SQVTM, CDR2 ANQGSEA. The CDR3 is 11 residues long. The CDR3 loop reads CSVEQGYEQYF. Here the CDR3 DNA reads TGCAGCGTTGAACAGGGGTACGAGCAGTACTTC.

In this sample, this clonotype turned up a few times. This sequence joins TRBV5-1 and TRBJ2-1; the match to TRBD2 covers 10 bases. The trim removed 2 bases at V and 2 bases at J, leaving 7 bases unmatched. This CDR3 contains 17 residues. Germline V gene sequence: CDR1 SGHRS, CDR2 YFSETQ. CDR3 in amino acids: CASSFASGSQTYNEQFF. CDR3 sequence (DNA): TGCGCCAGCAGCTTTGCTAGCGGGAGCCAAACCTACAATGAGCAGTTCTTC.

The chain recombines TRBV27 with TRBJ2-1, with 9 bases fitting TRBD2. J gave up 9 bases and V 4 bases, and 4 bases lay outside the gene matches. The CDR3 loop spans 13 amino acids. CDR1 MNHEY and CDR2 SMNVEV come from the germline V gene (reference sequence). The CDR3 DNA follows: TGTGCCAGCAGTTGGCGGGAGGGGGGTGAGCAGTTCTTC. This gives the protein CASSWREGGEQFF.

This clonotype was picked up a small number of times. The chain couples TRBV7-9 to TRBJ2-1; the match to TRBD2 covers 9 bases. The CDR3 spans 17 residues. V was pared by 2 bases and J by 8 bases, with 13 bases of the junction left unmatched. The V gene's germline CDR1 is SEHNR and CDR2 FQNEAQ (reference sequence). The CDR3 DNA reads TGTGCCAGCAGCTTATCGCCTGGGACGGGACTAGCAGATGAGCAGTTCTTC. Translated, it gives CASSLSPGTGLADEQFF.

The V call is TRBV11-2, the J call TRBJ1-1, with D possibly matching TRBD1 (6 bases). Trimming removed 7 bases at V and 0 bases at J, with 12 bases between. Germline assignment: CDR1 SGHAT and CDR2 FQNNGV. This CDR3 has 14 residues. The CDR3 is CASTGQIMNTEAFF. CDR3 in DNA: TGTGCCAGCACCGGACAGATTATGAACACTGAAGCTTTCTTT.

This sequence joins TRBV2 and TRBJ1-5; D is possibly TRBD1 (5 bases). Per the germline V gene, CDR1 is SNHLY and CDR2 is FYNNEI. With 6 bases removed from V and 3 bases from J, the gap between germline ends came to 12 bases. The CDR3 runs 14 residues. CDR3 nucleotide sequence: TGTGCCAGCAGCTATGACAGAACCAATCAGCCCCAGCATTTT. Translation gives CASSYDRTNQPQHF.

This clonotype was counted only a few times. The chain is built from TRBV7-9 and TRBJ1-3; the D is unclear. V lost 5 bases and J lost 4, with 18 bases in between. The CDR3 is 16 amino acids. Germline assignment: CDR1 SEHNR and CDR2 FQNEAQ (reference sequence). In nucleotides, the CDR3 is TGTGCCAGCAGCCCAACCCCCATTAGATCGGGAAACACCATATATTTT. Amino acid sequence: CASSPTPIRSGNTIYF.

Here the CDR3 DNA reads TGTGCCAGCAGCTTATATCCGGGACCGGACTATGGCTACACCTTC. Its protein is CASSLYPGPDYGYTF. The J gene is TRBJ1-2, the V gene TRBV7-2; a weak D match, TRBD1 (5 bases). Per germline, CDR1 SGHTA and CDR2 FQGNSA. The V end lost 2 bases, the J end lost 3 bases, and 13 bases lay between the germline ends. The CDR3 has 15 amino acids.

CDR3 nucleotide sequence: TGTGCCAGCAGCCACATAAAATTTCCGGGACAGTCCTACAATGAGCAGTTCTTC. Amino acids: CASSHIKFPGQSYNEQFF. The chain employs TRBV3-1 and TRBJ2-1; 7 nucleotides agree with TRBD1. The CDR3 is 18 amino acids. Germline V gene data show CDR1 as LGHDT and CDR2 as YNNKEL (reference sequence). The junction had 12 bases not matched to a gene; V was cut back by 3 bases and J by 1 base.

The chain has TRBV11-2 and TRBJ2-1; no reliable D call. The CDR3 loop spans 14 amino acids. The V end was cut by 5 bases, the J end by 4 bases, with 12 bases between. Per germline, CDR1 SGHAT and CDR2 FQNNGV. The DNA for the CDR3 is TGTGCCAGCAGCGAAACATACCCTTACAATGAGCAGTTCTTC. The encoded protein is CASSETYPYNEQFF.

This CDR3 is CASSLRRGVGYTF. CDR3 bases: TGCGCCAGCAGCCTACGACGGGGGGTTGGCTACACCTTC. The chain couples TRBV4-1 to TRBJ1-2; weak D call: TRBD1 (5 bases). Germline V CDR1 and CDR2: MGHRA, YSYEKL. The germline V and J ends were trimmed by 4 bases and 7 bases, with 13 bases remaining between them. The CDR3 covers 13 residues.

This clonotype appeared many times. CDR3 DNA: TGCAGCGTTGGGACCACGGACTACGAGCAGTACTTC. Translated: CSVGTTDYEQYF. J is TRBJ2-7 and V is TRBV29-1, with unresolved D. CDR1 SQVTM and CDR2 ANQGSEA come from the germline V gene. This CDR3 has 12 amino acids. Between the trimmed V and J ends, which lost 4 bases and 3 bases, there was a span of 10 bases.

J is TRBJ2-5 and V is TRBV5-6; D remains unclear. The CDR3 extends over 16 amino acids. V shed 4 bases and J shed 2 bases, with 18 bases lying between them. The germline V gene encodes CDR1 SGHDT and CDR2 YYEEEE. CDR3 residues: CASSLGPPSLQETQYF. CDR3 in DNA: TGTGCCAGCAGCCTCGGGCCTCCCTCCCTACAAGAGACCCAGTACTTC.